This T cell receptor beta chain was observed in a study of CD8+CD57+ T cells in acquired aplastic anemia (dated by TCRdb to 2016 to 2019). Regarding the research as a whole: DNA extracted from sorted CD4+ and CD8+ cells had a mean of roughly 3.4 ug, with a range of 0.2 to 27.4 ug. A CD8+CD57+ expansion meant a frequency higher than the mean frequency seen in healthy subjects. Overall results and qualifications from the work: No significant difference in CD8+ Simpson's diversity was found between patients and healthy controls (P=0.060). Around 30 CD8+ CDR3 sequences were found to be shared between patients and controls, but these sequences appeared to be highly expressed in patients and within the immunodominant clones of the patients.

Profiling of TCR beta VDJ combinations and CDR3 sequences used genomic DNA as the template. An Illumina HiSeq 2000 was used for TCR repertoire sequencing. For the original study's pipeline: TRBV/TRBJ rearrangement plots, CDR3 size and DJ length profiles, and Simpson's diversity index were used to evaluate the repertoires. Whichever DNA sequence was most abundant in the deep sequencing data was defined as the immunodominant clone. CDR3 amino acid sequences were checked for sharing across subjects and were also compared against the VDJdb database and published repertoires. TCRdb took the public reads, trimmed them with fastp at Q25, ran MiXCR for clone calling and kept in-frame beta chains. Rows with a matching CDR3 protein are joined into one entry that keeps the most common DNA and genes. The V and J calls shown here were made by TCRdb, not taken from the authors' results. The sample table holds over 250,000 distinct CDR3 sequences, of which 45% to 65% were seen once. Under 1.5% of the sample comes from the top ten.

Flow cytometry had shown CD8+CD57+ cell expansion in the patients selected for sequencing. Severe acquired aplastic anemia was diagnosed in all patients according to International Study of Aplastic Anemia and Agranulocytosis and Camitta criteria. No therapy had been received by the patients at the time of blood sampling. TCR repertoires of sorted CD4+ and CD8+ blood T cells from severe aplastic anemia patients and healthy subjects were deep-sequenced in the study. In the USA, patient enrollment took place under clinicaltrials.gov protocols 00001620, 01623167, 00001397, 00071045, 00081523 and 00961064. Ficoll-Paque density gradient centrifugation was used to isolate peripheral blood mononuclear cells. Before DNA extraction, CD4+ and CD8+ T cells were sorted with FACS or magnetic beads. Concerning this clonotype: Its antigen target is currently unknown. No quality values exist for individual bases; no much larger clone is one base distant.

V loses 8 bases of germline sequence and J loses 4 bases, and the interval between the two ends is 3 bases. From cysteine to phenylalanine, the CDR3 is 10 amino acids long. This entry keeps only the CDR3 DNA: 30 bases, framed from base 1. In the germline V gene (reference sequence), CDR1 corresponds to WNHNN and CDR2 to SYGVQD. The clonotype comes from a human donor with aplastic anemia. The sequenced sample was sorted CD4+, CD8+, or CD8+CD57+ T cells (not recorded which) from PBMCs. The chain is assembled from TRBV10-1 and TRBJ1-5; there is no confident call for the D gene. CDR3 loop: CASPNQPQHF. The nucleotides are TGCGCCAGCCCTAATCAGCCCCAGCATTTT.